This T cell receptor (beta chain) was sequenced during a study of cytomegalovirus exposure and HLA in healthy donors. Study-wide results and caveats: Common viral pathogens were later found to be apparently linked to several of the most significant clusters. The dataset shows that most TCR sequences were rare, while some public TCRs occurred in many donors.

PCR employed 60 Vbeta and 13 Jbeta primers. Only in-frame clones appear in the TCRdb table, and some are missing; sequencing was by immunoSEQ multiplex PCR. Found here are about 55,000 clones, approximately 71% of them singletons; the top ten hold approximately 30%. Regarding this clone: The antigen is undetermined.

This CDR3 spans 15 amino acids. Germline assignment: CDR1 SGHVS and CDR2 FQNEAQ. The trim removed 1 base at V and 7 bases at J, leaving 6 bases unmatched. The chain is built from TRBV7-8 and TRBJ2-1; 8 nucleotides agree with TRBD2. The TCR sequence derives from a man aged 35 to 55 in good health and CMV-seropositive. Input material: PBMCs. CDR3 residues: CASSLGASGLNEQFF. As DNA, the CDR3 is TGTGCCAGCAGCTTAGGGGCTAGCGGGTTGAATGAGCAGTTCTTC.